The entry below gives a single T cell receptor beta chain sequence along with its context. Antigen specificity is unknown. Trimming removed 10 bases at V and 0 bases at J, with 10 bases between. Germline assignment: CDR1 LNHDA and CDR2 SQIVND (reference sequence). This CDR3 spans 13 amino acids. The table came from immunoSEQ multiplex PCR; TCRdb's copy has only in-frame clones and leaves some out. The data contain approximately 15,000 clones, roughly 96% of them seen just once; the ten biggest clones take up approximately 3.6%. These data originate in a study of a mutant IDH1 vaccine in newly diagnosed glioma. Study-wide context: Of the patients given treatment, about 62% were male and approximately 40% were female, and a mean age of approximately 37 years was recorded. It was radiotherapy, temozolomide, or both that patients received previously, with most receiving both. Whole-study results and caveats: Vaccine-induced immune responses occurred in less than 95% of patients.

Specified time point: baseline, week 1 (first vaccination visit). As to treatment: pre-vaccination baseline after standard-of-care therapy. The sequencing used peripheral blood mononuclear cells (PBMCs), collected from a glioma patient treated with radiotherapy, temozolomide or both. This clonotype was obtained from a woman under 30 with glioma. Some clones in this sample may be carry-over from other donors' samples. This chain connects TRBV19 to TRBJ1-5; D call uncertain. CDR3 sequence reads: CAISLDSNQPQHF. CDR3 bases: TGTGCCATATCGCTGGATAGCAATCAGCCCCAGCATTTT. The full variable domain, with the rest looked up from reference TRBV19 and TRBJ1-5, is DGGITQSPKYLFRKEGQNVTLSCEQNLNHDAMYWYRQDPGQGLRLIYYSQIVNDFQKGDIAEGYSVSREKKESFPLTVTSAQKNPTAFYLCAISLDSNQPQHFGDGTRLSIL.